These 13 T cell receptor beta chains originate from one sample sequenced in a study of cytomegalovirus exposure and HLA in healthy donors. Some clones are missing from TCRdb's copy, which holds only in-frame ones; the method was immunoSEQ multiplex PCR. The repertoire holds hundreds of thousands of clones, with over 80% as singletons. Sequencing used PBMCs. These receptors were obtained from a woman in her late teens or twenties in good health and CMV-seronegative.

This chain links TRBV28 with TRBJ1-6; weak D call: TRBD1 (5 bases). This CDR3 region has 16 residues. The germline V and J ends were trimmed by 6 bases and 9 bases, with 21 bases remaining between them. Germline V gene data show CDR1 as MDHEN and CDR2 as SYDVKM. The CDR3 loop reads CASSPRAGRNGSPLHF. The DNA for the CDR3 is TGTGCCAGCAGCCCCAGGGCAGGGAGAAATGGTTCACCCCTCCACTTT. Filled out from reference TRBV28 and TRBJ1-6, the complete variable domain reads DVKVTQSSRYLVKRTGEKVFLECVQDMDHENMFWYRQDPGLGLRLIYFSYDVKMKEKGDIPEGYSVSREKKERFSLILESASTNQTSMYLCASSPRAGRNGSPLHFGNGTRLTVT.

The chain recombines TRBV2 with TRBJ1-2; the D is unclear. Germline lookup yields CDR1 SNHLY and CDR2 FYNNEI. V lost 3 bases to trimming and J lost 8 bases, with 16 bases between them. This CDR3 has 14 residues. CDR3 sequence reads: CASSEERMNGGYTF. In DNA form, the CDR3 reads TGTGCCAGCAGTGAGGAGAGAATGAATGGAGGCTACACCTTC.

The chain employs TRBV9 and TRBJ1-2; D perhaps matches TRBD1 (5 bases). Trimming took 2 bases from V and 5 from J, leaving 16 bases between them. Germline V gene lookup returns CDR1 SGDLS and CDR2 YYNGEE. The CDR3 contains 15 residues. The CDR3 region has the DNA TGTGCCAGCAGCGTTACGACGGGACGGCAATATGGCTACACCTTC. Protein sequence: CASSVTTGRQYGYTF.

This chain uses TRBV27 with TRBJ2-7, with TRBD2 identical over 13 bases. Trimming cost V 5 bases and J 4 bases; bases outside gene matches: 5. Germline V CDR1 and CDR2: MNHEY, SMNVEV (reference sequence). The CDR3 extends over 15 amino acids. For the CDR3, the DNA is TGTGCCAGCAGTCCAGGGACTAGCGGGGTATACGAGCAGTACTTC. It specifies CASSPGTSGVYEQYF.

CDR3 in amino acids: CASSPTLLRQGKTEAFF. For the CDR3, the DNA is TGTGCCAGCAGCCCAACGCTCCTAAGACAGGGTAAAACTGAAGCTTTCTTT. This sequence joins TRBV5-8 and TRBJ1-1; 7 bases are a match to TRBD1. This CDR3 has 17 residues. Germline trimming cut 4 bases from V and 5 bases from J; bases unmatched to any gene: 17. Germline loops: CDR1 SGHTS, CDR2 YDEGEE.

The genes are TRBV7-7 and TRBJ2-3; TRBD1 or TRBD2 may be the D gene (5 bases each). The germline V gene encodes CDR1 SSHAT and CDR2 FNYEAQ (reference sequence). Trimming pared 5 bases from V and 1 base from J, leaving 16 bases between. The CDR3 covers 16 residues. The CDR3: CASSPGTDFRTDTQYF. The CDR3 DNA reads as TGTGCCAGCAGCCCCGGGACCGATTTCCGCACAGATACGCAGTATTTT.

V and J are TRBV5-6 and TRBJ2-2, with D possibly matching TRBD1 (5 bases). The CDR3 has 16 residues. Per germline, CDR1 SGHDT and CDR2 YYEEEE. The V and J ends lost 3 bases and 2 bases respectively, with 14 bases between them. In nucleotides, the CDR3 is TGTGCCAGCAGCTCCCTCCACTGGGGCAACACCGGGGAGCTGTTTTTT. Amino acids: CASSSLHWGNTGELFF.

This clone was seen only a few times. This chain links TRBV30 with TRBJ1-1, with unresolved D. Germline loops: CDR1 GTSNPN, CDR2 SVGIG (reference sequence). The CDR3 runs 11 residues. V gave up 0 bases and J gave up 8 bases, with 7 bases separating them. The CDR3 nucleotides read TGTGCCTGGAGTGTGGGTTTAGAAGCTTTCTTT. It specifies CAWSVGLEAFF.

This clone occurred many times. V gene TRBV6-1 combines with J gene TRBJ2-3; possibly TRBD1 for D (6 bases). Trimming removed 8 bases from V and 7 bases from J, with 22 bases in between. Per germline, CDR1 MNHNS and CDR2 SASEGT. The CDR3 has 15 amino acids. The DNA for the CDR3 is TGTGCCAGCCGCACCTGGGACACCGGGGAAAATACGCAGTATTTT. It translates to CASRTWDTGENTQYF.

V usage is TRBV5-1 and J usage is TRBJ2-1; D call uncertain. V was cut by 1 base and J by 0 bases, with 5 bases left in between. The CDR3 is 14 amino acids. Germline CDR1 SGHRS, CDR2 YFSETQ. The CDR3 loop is CASSLMGSYNEQFF. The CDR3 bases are TGCGCCAGCAGCTTGATGGGCTCCTACAATGAGCAGTTCTTC.

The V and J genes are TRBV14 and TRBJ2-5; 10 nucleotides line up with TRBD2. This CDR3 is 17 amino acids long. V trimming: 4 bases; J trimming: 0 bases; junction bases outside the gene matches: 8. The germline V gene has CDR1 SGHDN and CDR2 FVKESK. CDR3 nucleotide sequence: TGTGCCAGCAGCCCATCCGGACTAGCGGATTACCAAGAGACCCAGTACTTC. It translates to CASSPSGLADYQETQYF.

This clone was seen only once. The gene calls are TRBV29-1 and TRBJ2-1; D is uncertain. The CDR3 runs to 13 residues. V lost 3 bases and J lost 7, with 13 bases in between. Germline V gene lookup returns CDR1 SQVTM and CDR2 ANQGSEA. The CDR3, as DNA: TGCAGCGTTGAGCGAACCCTTGGGAATGAGCAGTTCTTC. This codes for CSVERTLGNEQFF.

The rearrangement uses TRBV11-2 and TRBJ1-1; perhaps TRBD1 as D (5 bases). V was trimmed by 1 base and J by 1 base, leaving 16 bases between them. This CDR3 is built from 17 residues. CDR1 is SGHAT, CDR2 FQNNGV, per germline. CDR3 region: CASSLVFRGRKNTEAFF. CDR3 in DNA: TGTGCCAGCAGCTTAGTTTTTCGGGGACGAAAGAACACTGAAGCTTTCTTT.